The 29 T cell receptor beta chains in this list originate from one sample, sequenced in a study of identical twins (dated by TCRdb to the mid-2010s). The library was produced with 5' RACE. TCRdb lists the instrument as Illumina HiSeq 2000. Clones were called with MiXCR by TCRdb after fastp trimmed the public reads at Q25, and only in-frame beta chains were retained. Rows merge per CDR3 protein into single entries with the most common DNA and genes. This sample is represented by 700,000 to 950,000 distinct CDR3 sequences; 9% to 15% of them were singletons. Under 2% of the sample lies in the top ten. The same data also went into a second study, on yellow fever vaccine responses in identical twins.

Material for sequencing was PBMCs. All receptors come from a woman younger than 30 in good health.

This clonotype occurred a few times. The V gene is TRBV12-3 or TRBV12-4, the J gene TRBJ2-3, with a tentative D call TRBD2 (5 bases). CDR3 length: 17 amino acids. V was clipped by 3 bases and J by 2 bases, with 18 bases between them. The CDR3 spells CASSFRTLASLTDTQYF. The CDR3 DNA sequence: TGTGCCAGCAGTTTTAGGACCCTAGCTTCGCTCACAGATACGCAGTATTTT.

This clonotype was observed a few times. The chain carries TRBV7-6 and TRBJ1-2, with 8 bases lining up with TRBD1. Trimming cost V 5 bases and J 4 bases; bases outside gene matches: 9. The V gene's germline CDR1 is SGHVS and CDR2 FNYEAQ. The CDR3 contains 15 residues. DNA for the CDR3: TGTGCCAGCAGCCAAGGTGGACAGGGTCCCTATGGCTACACCTTC. It specifies CASSQGGQGPYGYTF. The full variable domain, with the rest looked up from reference TRBV7-6 and TRBJ1-2, is GAGVSQSPRYKVTKRGQDVALRCDPISGHVSLYWYRQALGQGPEFLTYFNYEAQQDKSGLPNDRFSAERPEGSISTLTIQRTEQRDSAMYRCASSQGGQGPYGYTFGSGTRLTVV.

V usage is TRBV20-1 and J usage is TRBJ1-5, with D unclear. CDR3 size: 14 residues. CDR1 DFQATT and CDR2 SNEGSKA come from the germline V gene (reference sequence). The ends were cut back, 0 bases at V and 1 base at J, with 7 bases in the middle. Written as DNA, the CDR3 is TGCAGTGCTAGAGATAGTTTAAGCAATCAGCCCCAGCATTTT. It yields the protein CSARDSLSNQPQHF.

This clonotype was seen a handful of times. The CDR3 nucleotides read TGTGCCAGCAGTGGGGAGGGCAGTACAGCGGGTAATTCACCCCTCCACTTT. It codes for CASSGEGSTAGNSPLHF. The gene calls are TRBV2 and TRBJ1-6; D remains ambiguous. Trimming cost V 4 bases and J 6 bases, with 19 bases left between them. Germline values: CDR1 SNHLY, CDR2 FYNNEI. The length of the CDR3 is 17 residues.

In this sample, this clonotype turned up a few times. Here the CDR3 DNA reads TGTGCCAGCAGTTTACCCAATCCCTACGAGCAGTACTTC. Its protein product is CASSLPNPYEQYF. This sequence joins TRBV28 and TRBJ2-7; D not certain. The length of the CDR3 is 13 residues. Trimming removed 2 bases at V and 2 bases at J, with 7 bases between. Germline values: CDR1 MDHEN, CDR2 SYDVKM.

This clonotype has a handful of counts. This chain links TRBV3-1 with TRBJ1-2; D uncertain. Trimming stripped 6 bases from V and 4 bases from J, with 6 bases between. Germline CDR1 LGHDT, CDR2 YNNKEL (reference sequence). The CDR3 sequence is 11 residues long. The chain's CDR3 is CASRSSYGYTF. CDR3 bases: TGTGCCAGCAGATCCAGCTATGGCTACACCTTC. Looking up the rest from reference TRBV3-1 and TRBJ1-2 gives the full variable domain: DTAVSQTPKYLVTQMGNDKSIKCEQNLGHDTMYWYKQDSKKFLKIMFSYNNKELIINETVPNRFSPKSPDKAHLNLHINSLELGDSAVYFCASRSSYGYTFGSGTRLTVV.

J is TRBJ2-1 and V is TRBV21-1; the table calls TRBD2, which could not be checked here. TRBV21-1 is noted as a pseudogene. CDR3 size: 21 residues. The CDR3 nucleotides are TGTGCCAGCAGCAAAAAGGGACTCAGATTTTCGGTAGGTTTGAAAAACAATGAGCAGTTCTTC. This encodes CASSKKGLRFSVGLKNNEQFF.

Regarding this clonotype: One junction end disagrees with the germline gene, perhaps due to a read error. CDR3 sequence reads: CAISDVPGQGRRPYEQYF. CDR3 nucleotide sequence: TGTGCCATCAGTGATGTCCCGGGACAGGGCCGTAGACCCTACGAGCAGTACTTC. V gene TRBV2 combines with J gene TRBJ2-7, with 9 nucleotides matching TRBD1. Per the germline V gene, CDR1 is SNHLY and CDR2 is FYNNEI. This CDR3 region has 18 residues.

This clonotype was recorded at least ten times. The V call is TRBV5-1, the J call TRBJ2-5; D is ambiguous. V lost 4 bases, J lost 3 bases, and 10 bases lay in between. Germline values: CDR1 SGHRS, CDR2 YFSETQ. This CDR3 comprises 13 residues. The CDR3 is CASSATGKETQYF. CDR3 coding DNA: TGCGCCAGCAGCGCAACTGGGAAAGAGACCCAGTACTTC. Drawing the rest from reference TRBV5-1 and TRBJ2-5, the complete variable domain is KAGVTQTPRYLIKTRGQQVTLSCSPISGHRSVSWYQQTPGQGLQFLFEYFSETQRNKGNFPGRFSGRQFSNSRSEMNVSTLELGDSALYLCASSATGKETQYFGPGTRLLVL.

The chain joins TRBV4-1 to TRBJ2-3; D unresolved. Germline-derived CDR1 and CDR2 are MGHRA and YSYEKL. The CDR3 sequence is 14 residues long. V was trimmed by 4 bases and J by 5 bases, leaving 13 bases between them. The CDR3 loop reads CASSPQTGGDTQYF. As DNA, the CDR3 is TGCGCCAGCAGCCCCCAAACGGGCGGAGATACGCAGTATTTT.

This clonotype has a handful of counts. This rearrangement joins TRBV7-2 to TRBJ2-1; 7 nucleotides line up with TRBD2. V trimming: 3 bases; J trimming: 0 bases; junction bases outside the gene matches: 5. This CDR3 spans 16 amino acids. The V gene's germline CDR1 is SGHTA and CDR2 FQGNSA. CDR3 loop: CASSFGPSGSYNEQFF. In DNA form, the CDR3 reads TGTGCCAGCAGCTTTGGGCCTAGCGGCTCCTACAATGAGCAGTTCTTC.

This clonotype has a count of ten or more. This chain joins TRBV29-1 and TRBJ2-3; TRBD2 agrees at 13 bases. Germline lookup yields CDR1 SQVTM and CDR2 ANQGSEA. The CDR3 has 14 amino acids. V lost 7 bases, J lost 4 bases, and 5 bases stayed unmatched. CDR3 residues: CSATGLAGADTQYF. The CDR3 region has the DNA TGCAGCGCAACTGGACTAGCGGGGGCAGATACGCAGTATTTT.

This clonotype was picked up many times. This chain connects TRBV4-1 to TRBJ2-5, with D hard to call. Trimming removed 2 bases from V and 2 bases from J, with 0 bases in between. The CDR3 has 11 amino acids. Germline CDR1 and CDR2: MGHRA and YSYEKL. The CDR3 bases are TGCGCCAGCAGCCAACAAGAGACCCAGTACTTC. It yields the protein CASSQQETQYF.

The sample holds a few counts of this clonotype. The chain employs TRBV6-6 and TRBJ2-4; no definite D call. V was shortened by 2 bases and J by 5 bases, with 7 bases between the two germline ends. CDR3 length: 13 amino acids. Germline values: CDR1 MNHNY, CDR2 SVGAGI (reference sequence). CDR3 in amino acids: CASSYEAENIQYF. The CDR3 DNA follows: TGTGCCAGCAGTTACGAGGCAGAAAACATTCAGTACTTC.

CDR3 protein: CAISPASGPLNEQFF. The CDR3 coding sequence is TGTGCCATCAGCCCCGCTAGCGGTCCCCTCAATGAGCAGTTCTTC. The rearrangement links TRBV10-3 to TRBJ2-1; TRBD2 matches at 7 bases. Germline assignment: CDR1 ENHRY and CDR2 SYGVKD. This CDR3 comprises 15 residues. J gave up 6 bases and V 6 bases, and 11 bases lay outside the gene matches.

The chain carries TRBV11-2 and TRBJ2-3, with D possibly TRBD1 on 6 matching bases. This CDR3 spans 16 amino acids. With 2 bases removed from V and 3 bases from J, the gap between germline ends came to 15 bases. Germline values: CDR1 SGHAT, CDR2 FQNNGV. As DNA, the CDR3 is TGTGCCAGCAGCTTACTCCCCCCAGGGACAACAGATACGCAGTATTTT. The encoded protein is CASSLLPPGTTDTQYF.

This chain links TRBV28 with TRBJ2-1; 8 bases align to TRBD2. There are 15 residues in the CDR3. Germline CDR1 MDHEN, CDR2 SYDVKM. Trimming removed 3 bases from V and 5 bases from J; junction bases left unmatched: 6. The CDR3 DNA sequence: TGTGCCAGCAGTTTCCTAGCGGGCATGAACAATGAGCAGTTCTTC. This gives the protein CASSFLAGMNNEQFF.

This clonotype was seen only a few times. The V gene is TRBV20-1, the J gene TRBJ2-1, with 7 positions matching TRBD1. This CDR3 contains 15 residues. The germline CDR1 and CDR2 sequences are DFQATT and SNEGSKA (reference sequence). The V and J ends lost 6 bases and 7 bases, in that order; junction bases with no gene match: 15. CDR3: CSADNSGTVDNEQFF. Here the CDR3 DNA reads TGCAGTGCAGACAATTCCGGGACAGTCGATAATGAGCAGTTCTTC.

This clonotype was counted only a few times. The chain joins TRBV6-5 to TRBJ2-7; D may be TRBD2 (7 bases). CDR1 and CDR2 from the germline V gene are MNHEY and SVGAGI. The length of the CDR3 is 15 residues. Trimming took 2 bases from V and 3 from J, leaving 14 bases between them. The CDR3 DNA sequence: TGTGCCAGCAGTTACAGGGGGGGGGAGGGCTACGAGCAGTACTTC. This translates into CASSYRGGEGYEQYF.

CDR3 sequence (DNA): TGTGCCAGCAGCTCGGTGGGGGGCTCCTACAATGAGCAGTTCTTC. Translating it yields CASSSVGGSYNEQFF. The genes are TRBV7-9 and TRBJ2-1; D perhaps matches TRBD2 (6 bases). Looked up from germline, CDR1 is SEHNR and CDR2 is FQNEAQ (reference sequence). Trimming stripped 4 bases from V and 0 bases from J, with 10 bases between. The CDR3 is 15 residues long.

This chain joins TRBV20-1 and TRBJ2-3; D uncertain. The CDR3 has 12 residues. Germline V gene sequence: CDR1 DFQATT, CDR2 SNEGSKA (reference sequence). The V end lost 0 bases, the J end lost 5 bases, and 6 bases lay between the germline ends. CDR3 protein: CSARDGVDTQYF. Written as DNA, the CDR3 is TGCAGTGCTAGAGATGGGGTAGATACGCAGTATTTT.

The CDR3 coding sequence is TGTGCCAGCAGTTACGGGACAGGGCCAGGGCAGCCCCAGCATTTT. This translates into CASSYGTGPGQPQHF. The genes are TRBV6-5 and TRBJ1-5, with 9 bases lining up with TRBD1. In germline, CDR1 is MNHEY, CDR2 SVGAGI. There are 15 residues in the CDR3. V lost 2 bases to trimming and J lost 7 bases; unmatched junction nucleotides: 6.

This clonotype was recorded a few times. The chain couples TRBV6-1 to TRBJ2-1; D is possibly TRBD2 (6 bases). Trimming removed 5 bases from V and 3 bases from J, with 14 bases in between. Germline assignment: CDR1 MNHNS and CDR2 SASEGT. This CDR3 has 15 residues. The CDR3 is CASSPRRVGYNEQFF. The CDR3 coding sequence is TGTGCCAGCAGTCCCAGGAGGGTAGGCTACAATGAGCAGTTCTTC.

As to this clonotype: The junction differs from germline at one of its ends, possibly a read error. The chain links TRBV2 to TRBJ2-2, with D perhaps assigned TRBD1 or TRBD2 (5 bases each). The CDR3 consists of 15 residues. The V gene's germline CDR1 is SNHLY and CDR2 FYNNEI. The CDR3 DNA is TGTGCCAGCAGTGAGACGGGACCTGGCACCGTGGAGCTGTTTTTT. It specifies CASSETGPGTVELFF.

The genes are TRBV27 and TRBJ1-1; 8 bases agree with TRBD1. Unmatched junction bases numbered 3, after V lost 5 bases and J lost 4 bases. CDR3 length: 13 amino acids. Germline V CDR1 and CDR2: MNHEY, SMNVEV (reference sequence). CDR3 sequence (DNA): TGTGCCAGCAGTCCAGGGGGCTTCACTGAAGCTTTCTTT. Residues: CASSPGGFTEAFF.

The chain carries TRBV29-1 and TRBJ2-3, with D unresolved. Per germline, CDR1 SQVTM and CDR2 ANQGSEA. The CDR3 extends over 11 amino acids. V dropped 4 bases and J dropped 6 bases, with 8 bases sitting between them. CDR3: CSVGAWDTQYF. The CDR3 DNA reads as TGCAGCGTTGGGGCTTGGGATACGCAGTATTTT.

This clonotype was seen at least ten times. This sequence joins TRBV12-3 or TRBV12-4 and TRBJ2-1, with 10 bases aligning to TRBD2. The CDR3 length is 15 residues. V lost 2 bases, J lost 9 bases, and 7 bases stayed unmatched. Here the CDR3 DNA reads TGTGCCAGCAGTTTATTCAGCGGGAGGGCCAGTGAGCAGTTCTTC. It encodes CASSLFSGRASEQFF.

This clonotype was found once. The chain has TRBV28 and TRBJ2-7; 8 nucleotides match TRBD2. CDR3 length: 15 residues. Trimming cost V 6 bases and J 4 bases; bases outside gene matches: 11. Germline V CDR1 and CDR2: MDHEN, SYDVKM. The CDR3: CASSRAGGRIYEQYV. The CDR3, as DNA: TGTGCCAGCAGCCGGGCGGGAGGCCGGATTTACGAGCAGTACGTC.

A single count supports this clonotype. The J gene is TRBJ2-5, the V gene TRBV14; 8 nucleotides align to TRBD1. The CDR3 loop spans 15 amino acids. Germline V gives CDR1 SGHDN, CDR2 FVKESK. V dropped 1 base and J dropped 7; count of bases not matched to a gene: 8. CDR3 nucleotide sequence: TGTGCCAGCAGCCAAGGTCAGGGGGCTACCGGGACCCAGTACTTC. Protein sequence: CASSQGQGATGTQYF. Full variable domain (outside the CDR3, taken from reference TRBV14 and TRBJ2-5): EAGVTQFPSHSVIEKGQTVTLRCDPISGHDNLYWYRRVMGKEIKFLLHFVKESKQDESGMPNNRFLAERTGGTYSTLKVQPAELEDSGVYFCASSQGQGATGTQYFGPGTRLLVL.